This record concerns one T cell receptor (beta chain) sequence. This sample also contains other DNA sequences that code for the same CDR3. The data originate from a study of shared clonotypes between healthy human individuals. In the study overall: Three plates each covered CD4 naive and memory; CD8 naive two, CD8 memory one.

TCRdb keeps only in-frame clones here, not all; method: immunoSEQ multiplex PCR. Of over 2 million clones in the sample, 85% to 95% are singletons; the top ten hold 0.13%. The sample comprised naive CD4+ T cells sorted from blood. Subset given: CD45RA+ positively selected. This sequence originates from a man aged 18-30 years in good health.

DNA of the CDR3: TGCGCCAGCAGCTTGGGACAGGGGCCTTACAATGAGCAGTTCTTC. This encodes CASSLGQGPYNEQFF. V and J are TRBV5-1 and TRBJ2-1, with 8 bases matching TRBD1. This CDR3 contains 15 residues. The germline CDR1 and CDR2 sequences are SGHRS and YFSETQ. Trimming cost V 0 bases and J 4 bases; bases outside gene matches: 3.